The 3 T cell receptor beta chains listed next were all sequenced from one sample in a study of graft-versus-host responses after intestinal transplantation. The repertoire was sequenced with immunoSEQ multiplex PCR; TCRdb's copy has only in-frame clones and lacks some. Of some 8,200 clones in the sample, about 90% are singletons; the top ten hold about 1.5%. Sample: PBMCs, taken around 31 days after intestinal transplant. The source of these receptors is a human patient who received an intestinal transplant, so some T cells may come from the graft donor.

The chain carries TRBV19 and TRBJ2-7; 7 bases are a match to TRBD1. Per the germline V gene, CDR1 is LNHDA and CDR2 is SQIVND (reference sequence). V was clipped by 4 bases and J by 2 bases; unmatched bases: 2. The CDR3 loop spans 13 amino acids. The CDR3 sequence: CASSTTGAYEQYF. The CDR3 DNA reads TGTGCCAGTAGTACTACAGGGGCCTACGAGCAGTACTTC. Full variable domain (remainder filled in from reference TRBV19 and TRBJ2-7): DGGITQSPKYLFRKEGQNVTLSCEQNLNHDAMYWYRQDPGQGLRLIYYSQIVNDFQKGDIAEGYSVSREKKESFPLTVTSAQKNPTAFYLCASSTTGAYEQYFGPGTRLTVT.

This chain uses TRBV5-1 with TRBJ1-3, with 9 bases that match TRBD1. Trimming removed 4 bases from V and 6 bases from J; junction bases left unmatched: 8. Germline loops: CDR1 SGHRS, CDR2 YFSETQ. The length of the CDR3 is 15 residues. The CDR3 spells CASSATGGKENTIYF. The CDR3 DNA reads as TGCGCCAGCAGCGCAACAGGGGGCAAGGAAAACACCATATATTTT.

The rearrangement links TRBV11-1 to TRBJ2-7, with a possible D match to TRBD1 (6 bases). The CDR3 sequence is 14 residues long. The germline V and J ends were trimmed by 5 bases and 5 bases, with 16 bases remaining between them. Germline assignment: CDR1 SGHAT and CDR2 FQDESV (reference sequence). This CDR3 reads CASSQRDRTHEQYF. In DNA, the CDR3 is TGTGCCAGCAGCCAGCGTGACAGGACGCACGAGCAGTACTTC.